This T cell receptor beta chain is from a study of chemoradiotherapy in HPV16-positive cancers. Across the whole study: Candidate HPV-specific T-cell clones and common TCR motifs came from functional assays in two HPV16-positive patients. Whole-study results and caveats: HPV-specific T cells were functionally defined from only a couple of HPV16-positive patients.

Comments on this clone: Its specificity is not known.

Here immunoSEQ multiplex PCR was the method, and the copy in TCRdb shows in-frame clones only, minus some. The profile covers 17,000 or so clones, with nearly 90% appearing a single time and roughly 2.4% taken by the ten largest. Over chemoradiotherapy, repertoires were sampled more than once. V was pared by 4 bases and J by 10 bases, with 7 bases of the junction left unmatched. Germline V lookup: CDR1 SGHRS, CDR2 YFSETQ. The CDR3 has 15 residues. Material: blood, obtained from a patient who underwent chemoradiotherapy. This sequence originates from a human donor with HPV-associated anogenital cancer. The rearrangement uses TRBV5-1 and TRBJ2-1; 14 bases are shared with TRBD2. As DNA, the CDR3 is TGCGCCAGCAGCCCGGGGACTAGCGGGGGCCAAGAGCAGTTCTTC. The encoded protein is CASSPGTSGGQEQFF.